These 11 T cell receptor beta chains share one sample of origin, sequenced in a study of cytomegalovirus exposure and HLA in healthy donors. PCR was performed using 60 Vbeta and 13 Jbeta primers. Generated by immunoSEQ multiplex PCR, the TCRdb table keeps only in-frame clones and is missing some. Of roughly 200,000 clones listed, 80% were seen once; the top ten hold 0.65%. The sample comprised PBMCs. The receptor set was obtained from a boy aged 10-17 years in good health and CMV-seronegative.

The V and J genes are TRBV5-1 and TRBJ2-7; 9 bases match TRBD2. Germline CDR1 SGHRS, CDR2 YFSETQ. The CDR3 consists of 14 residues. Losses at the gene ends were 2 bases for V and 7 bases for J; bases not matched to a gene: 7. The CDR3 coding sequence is TGCGCCAGCAGCTTCGAGGTAGCGGGAGAGGAGCAGTACTTC. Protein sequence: CASSFEVAGEEQYF. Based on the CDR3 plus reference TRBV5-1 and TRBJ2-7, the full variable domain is KAGVTQTPRYLIKTRGQQVTLSCSPISGHRSVSWYQQTPGQGLQFLFEYFSETQRNKGNFPGRFSGRQFSNSRSEMNVSTLELGDSALYLCASSFEVAGEEQYFGPGTRLTVT.

The CDR3 spells CASSRGQGGNQPQHF. The CDR3 bases are TGCGCCAGCAGCCGAGGACAGGGGGGAAATCAGCCCCAGCATTTT. This chain connects TRBV4-1 to TRBJ1-5; TRBD1 aligns across 10 bases. Losses at the gene ends were 4 bases for V and 4 bases for J; bases not matched to a gene: 4. There are 15 residues in the CDR3. Germline lookup yields CDR1 MGHRA and CDR2 YSYEKL.

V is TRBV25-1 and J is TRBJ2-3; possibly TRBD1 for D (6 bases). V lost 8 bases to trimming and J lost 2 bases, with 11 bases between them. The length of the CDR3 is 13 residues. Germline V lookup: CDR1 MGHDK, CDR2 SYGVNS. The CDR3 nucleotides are TGTGCCAGCGGGGGCACCTCCACAGATACGCAGTATTTT. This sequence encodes CASGGTSTDTQYF.

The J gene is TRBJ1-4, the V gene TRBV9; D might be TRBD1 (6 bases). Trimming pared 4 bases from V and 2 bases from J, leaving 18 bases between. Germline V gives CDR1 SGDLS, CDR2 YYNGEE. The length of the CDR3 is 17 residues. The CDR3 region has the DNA TGTGCCAGCAGCCCGGGGCGGGGGGCATGGACTAATGAAAAACTGTTTTTT. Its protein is CASSPGRGAWTNEKLFF.

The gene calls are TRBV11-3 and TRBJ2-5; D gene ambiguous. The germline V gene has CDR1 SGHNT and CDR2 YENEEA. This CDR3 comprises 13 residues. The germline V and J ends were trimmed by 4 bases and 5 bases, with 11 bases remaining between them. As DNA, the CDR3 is TGTGCCAGCAGCTCAATACACGGGGAGACCCAGTACTTC. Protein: CASSSIHGETQYF.

CDR3 in amino acids: CASSPGQRTDTQYF. The CDR3, as DNA: TGTGCCAGCAGTCCAGGGCAGCGCACAGATACGCAGTATTTT. The chain joins TRBV7-2 to TRBJ2-3, with D tentatively TRBD1 (5 bases). CDR3 length: 14 residues. V dropped 6 bases and J dropped 1 base, with 11 bases sitting between them. Germline CDR1 SGHTA, CDR2 FQGNSA.

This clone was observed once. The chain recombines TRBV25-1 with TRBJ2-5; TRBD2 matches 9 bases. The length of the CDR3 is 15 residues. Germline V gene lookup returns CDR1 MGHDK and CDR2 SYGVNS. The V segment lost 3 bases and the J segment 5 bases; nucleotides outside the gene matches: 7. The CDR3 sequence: CASSEAFAGGETQYF. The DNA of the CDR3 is TGTGCCAGCAGTGAGGCTTTTGCGGGGGGGGAGACCCAGTACTTC.

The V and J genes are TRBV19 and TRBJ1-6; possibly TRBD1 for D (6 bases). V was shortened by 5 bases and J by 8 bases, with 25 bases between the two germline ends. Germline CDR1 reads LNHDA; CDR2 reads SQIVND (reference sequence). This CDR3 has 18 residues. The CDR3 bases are TGTGCCAGTAGTCCCCACGGGACATCCCCGGGGTTGGATTCACCCCTCCACTTT. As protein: CASSPHGTSPGLDSPLHF.

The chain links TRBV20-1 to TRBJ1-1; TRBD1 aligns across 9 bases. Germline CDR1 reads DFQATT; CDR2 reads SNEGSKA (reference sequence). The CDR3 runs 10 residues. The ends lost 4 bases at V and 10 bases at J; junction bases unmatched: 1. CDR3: CSATQGAAFF. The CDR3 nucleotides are TGCAGTGCTACACAGGGGGCAGCTTTCTTT.

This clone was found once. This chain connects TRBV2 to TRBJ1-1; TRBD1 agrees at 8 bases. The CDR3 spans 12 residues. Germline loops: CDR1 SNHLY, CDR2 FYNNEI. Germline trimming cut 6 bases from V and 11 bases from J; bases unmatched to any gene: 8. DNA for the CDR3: TGTGCCAGCAGCTACAGGACAGGGACGGCTTTCTTT. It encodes CASSYRTGTAFF. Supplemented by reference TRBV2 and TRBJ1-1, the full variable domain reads EPEVTQTPSHQVTQMGQEVILRCVPISNHLYFYWYRQILGQKVEFLVSFYNNEISEKSEIFDDQFSVERPDGSNFTLKIRSTKLEDSAMYFCASSYRTGTAFFGQGTRLTVV.

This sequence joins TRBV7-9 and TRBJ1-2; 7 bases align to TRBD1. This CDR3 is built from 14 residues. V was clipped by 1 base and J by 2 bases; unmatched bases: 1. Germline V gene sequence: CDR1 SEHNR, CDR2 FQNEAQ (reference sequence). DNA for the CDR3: TGTGCCAGCAGCTTAGGGGGACAGAACTATGGCTACACCTTC. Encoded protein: CASSLGGQNYGYTF.